This T cell receptor (beta chain) is from a study of blood T cell repertoires in COVID-19. Across the study: The United States, Italy and Spain were the sources of the acute and convalescent COVID-19 samples. PBMCs, B-cell-depleted T cells, or T cells provided the cDNA or gDNA that made up the material.

Individuals drawn from about 26 US areas were roughly 18 to 100 years old. Donors were grouped by their self-reported clinical history. Profiled with immunoSEQ multiplex PCR; TCRdb holds only in-frame clones, not every one. The sample has 200,000 or so clones, roughly nine tenths seen once; the top ten hold approximately 2.5%. The source of this sequence is a woman aged 40-49 years with acute COVID-19. What was sequenced was PBMCs or T cells enriched from blood (not recorded which).

CDR3 in amino acids: CAISDREGTEAFF. Here the CDR3 DNA reads TGTGCCATCAGTGACAGGGAAGGCACTGAAGCTTTCTTT. V gene TRBV10-3 combines with J gene TRBJ1-1; D is perhaps TRBD1 (5 bases). Trimming removed 3 bases from V and 4 bases from J, with 9 bases in between. CDR1 is ENHRY, CDR2 SYGVKD, per germline. The CDR3 sequence is 13 residues long.